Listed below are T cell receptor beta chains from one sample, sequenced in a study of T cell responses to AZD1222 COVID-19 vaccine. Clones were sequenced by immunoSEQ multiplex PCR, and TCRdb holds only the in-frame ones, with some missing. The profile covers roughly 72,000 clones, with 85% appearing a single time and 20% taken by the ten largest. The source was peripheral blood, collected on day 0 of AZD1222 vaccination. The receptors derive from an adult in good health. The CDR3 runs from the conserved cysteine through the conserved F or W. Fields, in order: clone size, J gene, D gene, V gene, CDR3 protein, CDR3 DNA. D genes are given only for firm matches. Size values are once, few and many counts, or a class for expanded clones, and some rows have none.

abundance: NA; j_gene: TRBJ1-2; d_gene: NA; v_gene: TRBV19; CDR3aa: CATPCLFVGYTF; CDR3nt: TGTGCCACCCCTTGCTTATTCGTTGGCTACACCTTC
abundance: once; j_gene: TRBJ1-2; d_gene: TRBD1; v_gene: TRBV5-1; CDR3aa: CASSGRTGLWYGYTF; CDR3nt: TGCGCCAGCAGCGGTCGGACAGGGCTTTGGTATGGCTACACCTTC
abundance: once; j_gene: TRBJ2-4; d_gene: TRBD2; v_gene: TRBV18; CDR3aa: CASSPAGGPKNIQYF; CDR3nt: TGTGCCAGCTCACCGGCGGGGGGGCCCAAAAACATTCAGTACTTC
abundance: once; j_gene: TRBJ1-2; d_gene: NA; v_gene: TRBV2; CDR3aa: CASSPQSNYGYTF; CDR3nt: TGTGCCAGCAGTCCACAGTCTAACTATGGCTACACCTTC
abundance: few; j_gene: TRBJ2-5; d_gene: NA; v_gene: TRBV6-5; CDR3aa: CASSYLAGETQYF; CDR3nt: TGTGCCAGCAGTTACTTGGCGGGAGAGACCCAGTACTTC
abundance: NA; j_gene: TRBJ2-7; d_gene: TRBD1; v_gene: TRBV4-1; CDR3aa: CASSQPDRGPEQYF; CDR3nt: TGCGCCAGCAGCCAGCCTGACAGGGGCCCGGAGCAGTACTTC
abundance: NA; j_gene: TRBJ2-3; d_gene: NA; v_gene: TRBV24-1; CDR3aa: CATSDVDGTTDTQYF; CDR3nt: TGTGCCACCAGTGATGTGGACGGAACCACAGATACGCAGTATTTT
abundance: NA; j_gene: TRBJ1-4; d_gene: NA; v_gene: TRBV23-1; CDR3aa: CASSLKVREKLFF; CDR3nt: TGCGCCAGCAGCCTCAAAGTACGGGAAAAACTGTTTTTT
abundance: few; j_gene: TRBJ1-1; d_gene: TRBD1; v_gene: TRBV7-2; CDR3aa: CASSQSRDRDTEAFF; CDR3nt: TGTGCCAGCAGCCAGTCTAGGGACAGGGATACTGAAGCTTTCTTT
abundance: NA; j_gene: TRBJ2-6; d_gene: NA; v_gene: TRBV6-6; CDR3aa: CASRRGRISSGANVLTF; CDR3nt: TGTGCCAGCAGGCGAGGACGGATCAGCTCTGGGGCCAACGTCCTGACTTTC
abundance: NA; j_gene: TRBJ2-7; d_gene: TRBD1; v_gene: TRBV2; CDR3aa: CASRTPGQGFDEQYF; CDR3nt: TGTGCCAGCAGGACCCCGGGACAGGGGTTCGACGAGCAGTACTTC
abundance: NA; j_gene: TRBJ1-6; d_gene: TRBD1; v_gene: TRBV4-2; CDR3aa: CASSPRTGRGDSPLHF; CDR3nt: TGTGCCAGCAGCCCGCGGACAGGACGAGGGGATTCACCCCTCCACTTT
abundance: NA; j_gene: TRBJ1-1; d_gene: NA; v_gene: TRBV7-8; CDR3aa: CASSLVGQGTFF; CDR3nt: NA
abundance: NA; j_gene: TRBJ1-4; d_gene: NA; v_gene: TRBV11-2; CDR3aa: CASSLNAGLGNEKLFF; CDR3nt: TGTGCCAGCAGCTTAAATGCCGGGCTCGGAAATGAAAAACTGTTTTTT
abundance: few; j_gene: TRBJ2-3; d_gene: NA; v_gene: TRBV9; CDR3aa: CASSPTVNSGTDTQYF; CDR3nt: TGTGCCAGCAGCCCAACCGTCAATAGCGGCACAGATACGCAGTATTTT
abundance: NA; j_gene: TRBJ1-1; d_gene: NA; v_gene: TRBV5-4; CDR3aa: CASSLQGTEAFF; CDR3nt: TGTGCCAGCAGCTTACAGGGCACTGAAGCTTTCTTT
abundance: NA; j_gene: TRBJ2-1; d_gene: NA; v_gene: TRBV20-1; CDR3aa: CSALWEVEQFF; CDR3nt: TGCAGTGCTCTATGGGAGGTTGAGCAGTTCTTC
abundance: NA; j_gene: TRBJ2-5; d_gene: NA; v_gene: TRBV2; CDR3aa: CASKVRGGETQYF; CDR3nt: TGTGCCAGCAAGGTCCGAGGCGGAGAGACCCAGTACTTC
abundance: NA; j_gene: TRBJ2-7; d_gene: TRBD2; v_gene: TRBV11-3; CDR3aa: CASSPGLAGYEQYF; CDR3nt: TGTGCCAGCAGCCCCGGACTAGCGGGGTACGAGCAGTACTTC
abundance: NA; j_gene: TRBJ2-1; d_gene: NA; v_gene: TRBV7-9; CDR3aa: CASSRGGEQFF; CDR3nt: TGTGCCAGCAGCCGAGGAGGGGAGCAGTTCTTC
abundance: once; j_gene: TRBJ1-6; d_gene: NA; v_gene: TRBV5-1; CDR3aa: CASRGRQTAGSPLHF; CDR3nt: TGCGCCAGCAGGGGAAGGCAGACGGCGGGTTCACCCCTCCACTTT
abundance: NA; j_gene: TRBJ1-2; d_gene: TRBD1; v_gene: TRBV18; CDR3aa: CASSLQGAGYGYTF; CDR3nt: TGTGCCAGCTCCCTACAGGGGGCAGGCTATGGCTACACCTTC
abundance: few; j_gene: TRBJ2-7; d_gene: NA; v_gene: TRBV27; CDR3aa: CASSLLGMGYEQYF; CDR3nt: TGTGCCAGCAGTTTATTGGGGATGGGGTACGAGCAGTACTTC
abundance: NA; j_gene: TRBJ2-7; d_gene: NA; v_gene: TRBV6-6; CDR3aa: CASSSNDLGQYF; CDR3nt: TGTGCCAGCAGTTCGAACGACCTTGGGCAGTACTTC
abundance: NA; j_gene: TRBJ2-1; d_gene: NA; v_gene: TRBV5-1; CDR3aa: CASKEGSNEQFF; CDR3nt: TGCGCCAGCAAGGAGGGCTCTAATGAGCAGTTCTTC
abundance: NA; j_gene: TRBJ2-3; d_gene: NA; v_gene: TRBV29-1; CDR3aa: CSVERDTDTQYF; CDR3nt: TGCAGCGTTGAGCGGGACACAGATACGCAGTATTTT
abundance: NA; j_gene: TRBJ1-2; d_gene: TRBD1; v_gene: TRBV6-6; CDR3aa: CASSPGQANYGYTF; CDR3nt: TGTGCCAGCAGCCCAGGACAGGCCAACTATGGCTACACCTTC
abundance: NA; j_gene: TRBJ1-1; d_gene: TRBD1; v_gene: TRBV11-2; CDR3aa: CASNRDRGLATEAFF; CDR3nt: TGTGCCAGCAACCGGGACAGGGGTCTGGCGACTGAAGCTTTCTTT
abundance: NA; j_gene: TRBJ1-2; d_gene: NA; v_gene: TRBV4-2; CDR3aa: CASSQAANYGYTF; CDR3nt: TGTGCCAGCAGCCAGGCAGCTAACTATGGCTACACCTTC
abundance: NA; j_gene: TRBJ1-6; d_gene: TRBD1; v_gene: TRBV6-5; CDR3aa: CASSSQGALDKPLHF; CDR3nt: TGTGCCAGCAGTTCTCAGGGGGCCCTGGACAAACCCCTCCACTTT
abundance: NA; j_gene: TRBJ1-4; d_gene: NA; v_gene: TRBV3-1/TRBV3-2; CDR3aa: CASSQNGEKLFF; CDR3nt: TGTGCCAGCAGCCAGAATGGAGAAAAACTGTTTTTT
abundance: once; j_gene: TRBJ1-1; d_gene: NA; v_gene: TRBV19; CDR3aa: CASSIQGYGTEAFF; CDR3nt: TGTGCCAGTAGTATACAGGGGTATGGCACTGAAGCTTTCTTT
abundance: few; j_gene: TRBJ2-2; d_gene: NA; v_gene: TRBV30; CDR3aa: CAWNGGLYTGELFF; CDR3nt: TGTGCCTGGAACGGGGGCCTTTATACCGGGGAGCTGTTTTTT
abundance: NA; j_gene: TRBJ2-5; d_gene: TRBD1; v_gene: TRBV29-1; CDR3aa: CSGTGGGETQYF; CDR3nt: TGCAGCGGAACAGGGGGCGGAGAGACCCAGTACTTC
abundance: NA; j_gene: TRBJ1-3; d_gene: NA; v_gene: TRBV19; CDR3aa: CASLDAAGASGNTIYF; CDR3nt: TGTGCCAGTTTAGACGCCGCGGGGGCATCTGGAAACACCATATATTTT
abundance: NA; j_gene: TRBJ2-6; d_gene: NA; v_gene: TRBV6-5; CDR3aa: CASSYTTSSGANVLTF; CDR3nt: TGTGCCAGCAGTTACACCACATCGTCTGGGGCCAACGTCCTGACTTTC
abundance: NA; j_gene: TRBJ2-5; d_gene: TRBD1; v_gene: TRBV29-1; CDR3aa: CSIRQGQTQYF; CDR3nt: TGCAGCATCCGACAGGGCCAGACCCAGTACTTC
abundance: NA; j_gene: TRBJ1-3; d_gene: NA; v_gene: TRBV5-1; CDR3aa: CASSLASGGSGNTIYF; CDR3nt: TGCGCCAGCAGCTTGGCCAGCGGGGGTTCTGGAAACACCATATATTTT
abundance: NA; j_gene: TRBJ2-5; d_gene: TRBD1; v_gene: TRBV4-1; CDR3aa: CASSQMGQGETQYF; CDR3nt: TGCGCCAGCAGCCAGATGGGACAGGGTGAGACCCAGTACTTC
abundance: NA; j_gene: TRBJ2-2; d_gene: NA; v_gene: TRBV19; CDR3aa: CASRETGELFF; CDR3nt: TGTGCCAGTAGGGAAACCGGGGAGCTGTTTTTT
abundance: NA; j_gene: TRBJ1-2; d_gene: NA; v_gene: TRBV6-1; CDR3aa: CASREDRRGGYTF; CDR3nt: TGTGCCAGCAGAGAAGACAGGAGGGGTGGCTACACCTTC
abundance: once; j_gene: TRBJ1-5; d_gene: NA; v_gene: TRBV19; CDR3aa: CASSIGSDSNQPQHF; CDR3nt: TGTGCCAGTAGTATCGGCAGCGATAGCAATCAGCCCCAGCATTTT
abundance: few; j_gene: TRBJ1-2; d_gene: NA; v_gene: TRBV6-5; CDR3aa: CASSQDSYGYTF; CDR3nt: TGTGCCAGCAGCCAGGACAGCTATGGCTACACCTTC
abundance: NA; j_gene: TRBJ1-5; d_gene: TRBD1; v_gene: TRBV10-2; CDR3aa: CASSPGTGGAASNQPQHF; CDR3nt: TGCGCCAGCAGTCCTGGGACAGGGGGCGCGGCTAGCAATCAGCCCCAGCATTTT
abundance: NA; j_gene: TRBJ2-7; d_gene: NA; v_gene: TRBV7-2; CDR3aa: CASRAGLGSEQYF; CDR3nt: TGTGCCAGCAGAGCCGGGTTGGGTAGTGAGCAGTACTTC
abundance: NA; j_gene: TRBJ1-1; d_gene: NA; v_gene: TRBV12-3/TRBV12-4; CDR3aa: CASSLASIEAFF; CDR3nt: TGTGCCAGCAGTTTAGCGTCGATTGAAGCTTTCTTT
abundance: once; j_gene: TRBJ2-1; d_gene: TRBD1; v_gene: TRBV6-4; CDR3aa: CASPRDRDNEQFF; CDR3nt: TGTGCCAGCCCCCGGGACAGGGACAATGAGCAGTTCTTC
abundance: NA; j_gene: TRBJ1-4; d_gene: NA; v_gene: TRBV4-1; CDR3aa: CASRGTANEKLFF; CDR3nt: TGCGCCAGCCGAGGGACGGCTAATGAAAAACTGTTTTTT